These 6 T cell receptor beta chains were all obtained from the same sample, sequenced in a study of resident and recirculating memory T cells in vitiligo. Produced via immunoSEQ multiplex PCR; TCRdb's table is partial and in-frame only. The repertoire consists of 70,000 to 75,000 clones, with 80% to 95% occurring once and the leading ten covering around 4.9%. Sequencing was done on a sample of blood. These receptors were taken from a male donor with vitiligo.

This chain links TRBV18 with TRBJ2-3; possible D gene TRBD2, 7 bases. The CDR3 has 16 amino acids. CDR1 and CDR2 (germline): KGHSH, LQKENI. Between the trimmed V and J ends, which lost 3 bases and 4 bases, there was a span of 17 bases. The CDR3 region is CASSPRGGGGADTQYF. Here the CDR3 DNA reads TGTGCCAGCTCACCCCGTGGAGGGGGGGGCGCAGATACGCAGTATTTT. Looking up the rest from reference TRBV18 and TRBJ2-3 gives the full variable domain: NAGVMQNPRHLVRRRGQEARLRCSPMKGHSHVYWYRQLPEEGLKFMVYLQKENIIDESGMPKERFSAEFPKEGPSILRIQQVVRGDSAAYFCASSPRGGGGADTQYFGPGTRLTVL.

The table lists this clone with a count of one. This rearrangement joins TRBV25-1 to TRBJ2-2, with D maybe TRBD2 (7 bases). This CDR3 comprises 17 residues. V shed 2 bases and J shed 1 base, with 14 bases lying between them. CDR1 is MGHDK and CDR2 is SYGVNS in the germline V gene. The CDR3 bases are TGTGCCAGCAGTGAACCGAAGGGGGGGTTGAACACCGGGGAGCTGTTTTTT. Translating gives CASSEPKGGLNTGELFF.

The genes are TRBV7-9 and TRBJ2-3; weak D call: TRBD1 (6 bases). Trimming removed 3 bases from V and 3 bases from J, with 13 bases in between. This CDR3 contains 15 residues. CDR1 is SEHNR and CDR2 is FQNEAQ in the germline V gene (reference sequence). Here the CDR3 DNA reads TGTGCCAGCAGCTTTAGGGCAGGGGCAACAGATACGCAGTATTTT. This codes for CASSFRAGATDTQYF.

This rearrangement joins TRBV7-9 to TRBJ1-6, with D unresolved. Germline V CDR1 and CDR2: SEHNR, FQNEAQ (reference sequence). V was trimmed by 8 bases and J by 11 bases, leaving 13 bases between them. This CDR3 region has 12 residues. The CDR3 here is CASGLTRTPLHF. The CDR3, as DNA: TGTGCCAGCGGACTTACCCGTACACCCCTCCACTTT.

The CDR3 sequence: CASSSRGWSTDTQYF. CDR3 nucleotide sequence: TGTGCCAGCAGCTCCCGGGGGTGGAGCACAGATACGCAGTATTTT. V gene TRBV7-6 combines with J gene TRBJ2-3; D may be TRBD2 (6 bases). Germline V gene sequence: CDR1 SGHVS, CDR2 FNYEAQ. CDR3 length: 15 amino acids. Trimming cost V 4 bases and J 0 bases, with 11 bases left between them.

The rearrangement joins TRBV19 to TRBJ1-5, with D perhaps TRBD1 (6 bases). CDR1 LNHDA and CDR2 SQIVND come from the germline V gene (reference sequence). V lost 10 bases, J lost 3 bases, and 13 bases lay in between. The CDR3 totals 13 residues. As DNA, the CDR3 is TGTGCCACCCGAGGACAGCCCAATCAGCCCCAGCATTTT. Its translation: CATRGQPNQPQHF.